This record covers a single TCR beta chain. Data came from immunoSEQ multiplex PCR; TCRdb stores just in-frame clones and leaves some out. The sample shows fewer than 90,000 clones, 70% to 90% of them seen only once. Sample time point: after neoadjuvant nivolumab, at surgical resection. Patients had newly diagnosed, untreated stage II-IVA oral cavity squamous cell carcinoma. Germline-derived CDR1 and CDR2 are SGHVS and FNYEAQ. This CDR3 region has 15 residues. Losses at the gene ends were 1 base for V and 7 bases for J; bases not matched to a gene: 6. The data stem from a study of neoadjuvant anti-PD-1 for oral cavity cancer.

Sequenced material: PBMCs, taken after nivolumab (anti-PD-1) treatment. The sequence was collected from a person between 35 and 79 years old with oral cavity squamous cell carcinoma. This rearrangement joins TRBV7-6 to TRBJ2-7; TRBD2 agrees at 11 bases. CDR3: CASSLDLAGGGEQYF. CDR3 bases: TGTGCCAGCAGCTTAGATCTAGCGGGGGGCGGGGAGCAGTACTTC.